This T cell receptor beta chain was found in a study of control samples from healthy donors and cancer patients. The protocol was immunoSEQ multiplex PCR, while the TCRdb copy is restricted to in-frame clones and leaves out a portion. Here the sample spans 120,000 or so clones, roughly 89% being singletons. Sequences were obtained from blood. This receptor was identified in a man younger than 40 in good health.

The CDR3 is CATSDSGQTYGYTF. CDR3 bases: TGTGCCACCAGTGATTCGGGACAGACTTATGGCTACACCTTC. The chain couples TRBV24-1 to TRBJ1-2; 7 nucleotides align to TRBD1. V lost 2 bases and J lost 5; bases outside the gene matches: 4. This CDR3 comprises 14 residues. Germline V CDR1 and CDR2: KGHDR, SFDVKD.